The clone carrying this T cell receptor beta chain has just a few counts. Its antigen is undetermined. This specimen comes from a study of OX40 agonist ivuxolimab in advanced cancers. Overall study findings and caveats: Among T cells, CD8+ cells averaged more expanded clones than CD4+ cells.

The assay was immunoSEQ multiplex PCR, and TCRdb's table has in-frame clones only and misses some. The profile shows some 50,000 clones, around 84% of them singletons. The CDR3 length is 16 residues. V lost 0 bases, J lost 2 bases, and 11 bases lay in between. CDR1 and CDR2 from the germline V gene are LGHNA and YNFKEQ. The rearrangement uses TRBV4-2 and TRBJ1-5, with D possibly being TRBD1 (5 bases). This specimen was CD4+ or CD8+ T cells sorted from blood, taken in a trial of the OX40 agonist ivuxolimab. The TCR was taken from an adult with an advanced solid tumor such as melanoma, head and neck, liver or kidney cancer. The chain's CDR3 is CASSQEIQVGNQPQHF. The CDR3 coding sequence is TGTGCCAGCAGCCAAGAAATACAGGTGGGCAATCAGCCCCAGCATTTT.